These 10 T cell receptor beta chains originate from one sample sequenced in a study of blood T cell repertoires in COVID-19. Only in-frame clones appear in the TCRdb table, and some are missing; sequencing was by immunoSEQ multiplex PCR. In the table there are roughly 410,000 clones, around 90% of which are singletons. Sequencing was performed on peripheral blood. The source of these receptors is a man in his forties with acute or convalescent COVID-19.

DNA for the CDR3: TGTGCCACGGGGGGGGGCTTGGCCCAGCATTTT. It codes for CATGGGLAQHF. The chain carries TRBV27 and TRBJ1-5, with D tentatively TRBD1 (6 bases). Per the germline V gene, CDR1 is MNHEY and CDR2 is SMNVEV (reference sequence). The CDR3 contains 11 residues. Trimming took off 10 bases at V and 11 bases at J, with 15 bases between the two ends.

The chain combines TRBV30 with TRBJ1-3; 7 positions agree with TRBD1. The CDR3 spans 12 residues. After removal of 5 bases from V and 4 bases from J, the junction contained 2 bases not matched to a gene. Germline CDR1 is GTSNPN and CDR2 is SVGIG (reference sequence). This CDR3 is CAWWTGGNTIYF. The CDR3 nucleotides read TGTGCCTGGTGGACAGGAGGAAACACCATATATTTT.

This sequence joins TRBV19 and TRBJ1-1; TRBD1 is a possible D gene (5 bases). V lost 5 bases to trimming and J lost 5 bases, with 15 bases between them. The CDR3 extends over 14 amino acids. Germline CDR1 LNHDA, CDR2 SQIVND (reference sequence). DNA for the CDR3: TGTGCCAGTAGTCCCACGGACGGGGGGACTGAAGCTTTCTTT. This codes for CASSPTDGGTEAFF. Drawing the rest from reference TRBV19 and TRBJ1-1, the complete variable domain is DGGITQSPKYLFRKEGQNVTLSCEQNLNHDAMYWYRQDPGQGLRLIYYSQIVNDFQKGDIAEGYSVSREKKESFPLTVTSAQKNPTAFYLCASSPTDGGTEAFFGQGTRLTVV.

The chain couples TRBV5-1 to TRBJ1-6, with D hard to call. CDR1 and CDR2 (germline): SGHRS, YFSETQ. This CDR3 spans 16 amino acids. V lost 0 bases to trimming and J lost 5 bases, with 12 bases between them. The chain's CDR3 is CASSLGGNSNNSPLHF. CDR3 DNA: TGCGCCAGCAGCTTGGGAGGCAATAGTAATAATTCACCCCTCCACTTT.

The chain couples TRBV7-9 to TRBJ2-7; D perhaps matches TRBD1 (6 bases). Germline V gene sequence: CDR1 SEHNR, CDR2 FQNEAQ (reference sequence). The CDR3 length is 12 residues. V was clipped by 5 bases and J by 4 bases, with 9 bases between them. This CDR3 is CASSPGAYEQYF. The CDR3, as DNA: TGTGCCAGCAGCCCAGGGGCTTACGAGCAGTACTTC.

This chain joins TRBV13 and TRBJ2-1, with D perhaps TRBD2 (6 bases). This CDR3 is built from 15 residues. Deletions cut 1 base from V and 4 bases from J, with 11 bases between. Germline V gene sequence: CDR1 PRHDT, CDR2 FYEKMQ (reference sequence). The CDR3 DNA sequence: TGTGCCAGCAGCTTAGCGGGAGAGGGGTACAATGAGCAGTTCTTC. This sequence encodes CASSLAGEGYNEQFF.

The J gene is TRBJ2-3, the V gene TRBV7-8, with TRBD2 matching over 11 bases. Germline V lookup: CDR1 SGHVS, CDR2 FQNEAQ. The CDR3 extends over 17 amino acids. After removal of 3 bases from V and 5 bases from J, the junction contained 10 bases not matched to a gene. Here the CDR3 reads CASSLGSGRALGDTQYF. CDR3 DNA: TGTGCCAGCAGCTTGGGTAGCGGGAGGGCCCTGGGAGATACGCAGTATTTT.

The J gene is TRBJ2-5, the V gene TRBV28; tentatively, D is TRBD2 (5 bases). Germline V gene data show CDR1 as MDHEN and CDR2 as SYDVKM. The V end was cut by 7 bases, the J end by 6 bases, with 24 bases between. This CDR3 comprises 16 residues. The CDR3 region is CASTPREQLGHKTQYF. CDR3 sequence (DNA): TGTGCCAGCACCCCCCGGGAACAGCTAGGCCATAAGACCCAGTACTTC. Together with reference TRBV28 and TRBJ2-5, the CDR3 gives the full variable domain: DVKVTQSSRYLVKRTGEKVFLECVQDMDHENMFWYRQDPGLGLRLIYFSYDVKMKEKGDIPEGYSVSREKKERFSLILESASTNQTSMYLCASTPREQLGHKTQYFGPGTRLLVL.

The chain uses TRBV15 and TRBJ1-2; TRBD1 agrees at 9 bases. Germline trimming cut 3 bases from V and 7 bases from J; bases unmatched to any gene: 9. This CDR3 is 15 amino acids long. The germline V gene has CDR1 LNHNV and CDR2 YYDKDF (reference sequence). The CDR3 loop is CATSSGQGNDFGYTF. CDR3 in DNA: TGTGCCACCAGCAGCGGACAGGGGAACGACTTTGGCTACACCTTC.

The gene calls are TRBV5-6 and TRBJ2-7, with D hard to call. V dropped 0 bases and J dropped 5 bases, with 15 bases sitting between them. This CDR3 has 15 amino acids. CDR1 and CDR2 from the germline V gene are SGHDT and YYEEEE. CDR3 DNA: TGTGCCAGCAGCTTGGGGGTCCGCGTGGGCGACGAGCAGTACTTC. This sequence encodes CASSLGVRVGDEQYF.